This record looks at one T cell receptor (beta chain) sequence and its context. TCRdb re-derived calls from the RT-PCR reads in MiXCR, one entry per CDR3 protein. The data show a few hundred thousand distinct CDR3 sequences, with approximately 6.9% seen just once and around 14% held by the top ten. The data derive from a study of response to subunit inactivated influenza vaccine. V was pared by 4 bases and J by 5 bases, with 6 bases of the junction left unmatched. CDR1 and CDR2 (germline): SGHVS, FNYEAQ. The CDR3 loop spans 15 amino acids. The input for sequencing was PBMCs from blood, taken around 25 months after vaccination. The receptor comes from a man between 45 and 75 years old who received an inactivated influenza vaccine. The rearrangement joins TRBV7-6 to TRBJ2-1, with 9 positions matching TRBD2. In nucleotides, the CDR3 is TGTGCCAGCAGCTCACAAGCGGGAGGAGACAATGAGCAGTTCTTC. It yields the protein CASSSQAGGDNEQFF.